This TCR beta chain was identified during a study of blood T cell repertoires in COVID-19. Method: immunoSEQ multiplex PCR; TCRdb's copy keeps in-frame clones and lacks some. The sample yields 300,000 to 400,000 clones, about 87% seen once. This CDR3 contains 14 residues. Trimming cost V 6 bases and J 4 bases; bases outside gene matches: 8. CDR1 is MGHDK and CDR2 is SYGVNS in the germline V gene. Sequenced input: peripheral blood. This receptor was identified in a man aged 25-45 years with COVID-19, enrolled during active disease. The rearrangement joins TRBV25-1 to TRBJ2-7; TRBD2 agrees at 8 bases. CDR3 DNA sequence: TGTGCCAGCAGCGCGGATAGCGGGAAATACGAGCAGTACTTC. Translating gives CASSADSGKYEQYF.